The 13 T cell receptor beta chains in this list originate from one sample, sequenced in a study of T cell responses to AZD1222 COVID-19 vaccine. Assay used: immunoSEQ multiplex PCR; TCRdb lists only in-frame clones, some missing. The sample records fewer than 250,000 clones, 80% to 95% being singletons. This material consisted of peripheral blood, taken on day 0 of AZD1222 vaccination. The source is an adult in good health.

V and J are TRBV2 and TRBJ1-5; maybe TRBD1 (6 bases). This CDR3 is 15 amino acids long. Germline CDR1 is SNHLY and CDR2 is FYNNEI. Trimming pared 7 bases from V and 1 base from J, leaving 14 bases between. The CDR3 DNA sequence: TGTGCCAGCAATGACAGGATTGGGAGCAATCAGCCCCAGCATTTT. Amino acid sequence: CASNDRIGSNQPQHF.

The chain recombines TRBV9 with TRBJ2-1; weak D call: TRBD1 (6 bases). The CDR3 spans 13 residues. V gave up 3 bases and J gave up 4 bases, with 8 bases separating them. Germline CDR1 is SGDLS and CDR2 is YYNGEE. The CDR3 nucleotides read TGTGCCAGCAGCGGCGGACAGTACAATGAGCAGTTCTTC. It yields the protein CASSGGQYNEQFF.

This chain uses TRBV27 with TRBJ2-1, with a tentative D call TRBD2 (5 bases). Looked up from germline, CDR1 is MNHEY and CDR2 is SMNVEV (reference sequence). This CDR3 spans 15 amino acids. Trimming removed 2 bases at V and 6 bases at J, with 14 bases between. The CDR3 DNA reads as TGTGCCAGCAGTTTAAAGGGAAACGGGGTCAATGAGCAGTTCTTC. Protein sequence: CASSLKGNGVNEQFF.

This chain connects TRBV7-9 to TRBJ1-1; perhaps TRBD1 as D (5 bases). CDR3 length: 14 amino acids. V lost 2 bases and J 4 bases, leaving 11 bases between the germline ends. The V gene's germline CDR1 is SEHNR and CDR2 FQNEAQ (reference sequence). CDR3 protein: CASSLQGLATEAFF. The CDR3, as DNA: TGTGCCAGCAGCTTACAGGGTTTGGCCACTGAAGCTTTCTTT.

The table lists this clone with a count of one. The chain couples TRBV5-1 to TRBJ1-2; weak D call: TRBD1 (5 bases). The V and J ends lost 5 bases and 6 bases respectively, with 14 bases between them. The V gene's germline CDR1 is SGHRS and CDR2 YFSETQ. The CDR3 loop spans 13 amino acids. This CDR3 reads CASSFSGIDGYTF. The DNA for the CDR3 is TGCGCCAGCAGTTTTTCAGGGATTGATGGCTACACCTTC.

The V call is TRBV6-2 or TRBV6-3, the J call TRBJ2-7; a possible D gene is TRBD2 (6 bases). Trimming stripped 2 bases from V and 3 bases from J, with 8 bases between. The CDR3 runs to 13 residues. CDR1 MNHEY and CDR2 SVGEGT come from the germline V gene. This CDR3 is CASSYDGGYEQYF. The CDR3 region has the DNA TGTGCCAGCAGTTACGACGGGGGCTACGAGCAGTACTTC.

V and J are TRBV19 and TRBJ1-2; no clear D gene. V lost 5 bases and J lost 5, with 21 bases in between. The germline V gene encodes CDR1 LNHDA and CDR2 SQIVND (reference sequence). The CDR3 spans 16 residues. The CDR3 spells CASSGSGMAFRYGYTF. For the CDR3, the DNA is TGTGCCAGTAGTGGGTCGGGCATGGCCTTCCGATATGGCTACACCTTC.

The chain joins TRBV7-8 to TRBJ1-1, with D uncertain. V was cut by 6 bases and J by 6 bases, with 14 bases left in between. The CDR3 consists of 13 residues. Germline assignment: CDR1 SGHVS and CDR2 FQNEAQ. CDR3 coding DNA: TGTGCCAGCAGTCAACTTCGGCCTTCTGAAGCTTTCTTT. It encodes CASSQLRPSEAFF.

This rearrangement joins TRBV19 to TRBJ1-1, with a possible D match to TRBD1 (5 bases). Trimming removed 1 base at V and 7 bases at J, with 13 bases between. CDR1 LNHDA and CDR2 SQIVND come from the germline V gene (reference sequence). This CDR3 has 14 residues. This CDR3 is CASSIAGVSNEAFF. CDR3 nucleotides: TGTGCCAGTAGTATAGCGGGGGTGAGCAATGAAGCTTTCTTT.

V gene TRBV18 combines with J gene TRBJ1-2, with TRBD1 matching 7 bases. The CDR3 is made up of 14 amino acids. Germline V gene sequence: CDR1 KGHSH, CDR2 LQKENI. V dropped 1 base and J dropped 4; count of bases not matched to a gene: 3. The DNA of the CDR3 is TGTGCCAGCTCACCACAGGGGGCTGGCTATGGCTACACCTTC. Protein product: CASSPQGAGYGYTF.

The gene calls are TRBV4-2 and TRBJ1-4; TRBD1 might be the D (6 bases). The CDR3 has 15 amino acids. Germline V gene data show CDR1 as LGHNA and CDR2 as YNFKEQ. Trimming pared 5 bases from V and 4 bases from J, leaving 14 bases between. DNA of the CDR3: TGTGCCAGCAGCTCACCCCGGGACATTAATGAAAAACTGTTTTTT. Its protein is CASSSPRDINEKLFF.

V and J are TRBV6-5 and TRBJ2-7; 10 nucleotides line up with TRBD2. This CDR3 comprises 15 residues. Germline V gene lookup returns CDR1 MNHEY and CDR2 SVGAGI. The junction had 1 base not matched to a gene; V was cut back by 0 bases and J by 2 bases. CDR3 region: CASSYSLAGAYEQYF. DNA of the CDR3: TGTGCCAGCAGTTACTCCCTAGCGGGGGCCTACGAGCAGTACTTC.

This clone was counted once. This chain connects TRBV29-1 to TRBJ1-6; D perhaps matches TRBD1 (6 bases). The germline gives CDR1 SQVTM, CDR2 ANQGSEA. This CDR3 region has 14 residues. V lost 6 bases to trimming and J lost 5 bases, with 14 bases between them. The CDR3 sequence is CSVSVTGNNSPLHF. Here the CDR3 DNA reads TGCAGCGTCTCCGTGACAGGAAATAATTCACCCCTCCACTTT. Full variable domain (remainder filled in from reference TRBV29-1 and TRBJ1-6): SAVISQKPSRDICQRGTSLTIQCQVDSQVTMMFWYRQQPGQSLTLIATANQGSEATYESGFVIDKFPISRPNLTFSTLTVSNMSPEDSSIYLCSVSVTGNNSPLHFGNGTRLTVT.